This TCR beta chain appears in the sequencing data of a study of CD8 T cells in Susac syndrome (dated by TCRdb to 2018 to 2020). Context from the whole study: The study used repertoire sequencing to test whether antigen drove CD8+ T cell activation and differentiation in Susac syndrome. The study compared CD8+ T cell repertoire clonality among approximately twelve healthy donors, approximately 14 Susac syndrome patients and fewer than 19 multiple sclerosis patients.

RNA was extracted using the RNeasy kit, and about 0.45 to 1 microgram was reverse transcribed with random hexamers. The immunoSEQ multiplex PCR assay, which covers 54 Vbeta and 13 Jbeta segments, was used to amplify TCR beta CDR3 regions. Bias from PCR amplification was corrected by using a synthetic template baseline for primer optimization and for computational correction. The authors' analysis ran thus. Reads were annotated to V, D and J genes according to IMGT and were analyzed with immunoSEQ Analyzer, with only productive sequences retained. Clonality was computed as one minus Shannon entropy normalized by log2 of the number of productive unique sequences. For each patient and control, public and private clones were evaluated within the 100 most prevalent clones. Susac-specific clones were defined as absent from healthy and MS cohorts, about 1,100 published viral clones and other ImmuneACCESS disease sequences. TCRdb trimmed public reads at Q25 via fastp, called clones via MiXCR and kept in-frame beta chains. CDR3 protein sequences are deduplicated, and each keeps its most common genes and DNA. These V and J calls are TCRdb output, not the study's own analysis. A total of some 300,000 distinct CDR3 sequences appear in this sample, approximately 85% of them only once. Of the sample, around 0.22% is held by the ten largest clones.

Regarding this clonotype: No antigen is known for it. Per-base quality was not reported, and no clone a single base away is much larger than it.

Peripheral blood CD8+ and CD4+ T cells from healthy donors, Susac syndrome patients and multiple sclerosis patients were profiled by high-throughput TCR beta sequencing. The multiple sclerosis controls were treatment-naive patients whose relapsing-remitting disease, either stable or active, fulfilled the revised McDonald criteria. Bulk CD8+ and CD4+ T cells were purified by magnetic negative isolation, while CD8+ TEMRA cells were enriched using FACS. Blood was collected in EDTA tubes and processed within 24 hours, with PBMCs isolated through density gradient centrifugation. PBMCs intended for TCR sequencing were cryopreserved in liquid nitrogen and thawed later in a water bath at 37 degrees C. Purity of sorted or isolated CD4+, CD8+ and CD8+ TEMRA cells was at least 90%. Taken from the germline V gene, the CDR1 and CDR2 loops are MGHDK and SYGVNS. Between the V and J ends, shortened by 10 bases and 5 bases respectively, the junction contains 17 bases. From cysteine to phenylalanine, the CDR3 is 13 amino acids long. Just the 39-base CDR3 DNA is kept, in frame starting at base 1.

Findings and caveats that apply to the study as a whole: The study acknowledged that relatively few individuals were included in the TCR sequencing and HLA analysis.

The sequence was collected from a human donor with multiple sclerosis. The rearrangement joined TRBV25-1 to TRBJ2-5; the D gene is not confidently resolved. The sequencing input was CD8+ T cells from PBMCs. The sequence in DNA is TGTGCCACTATAGACCCCCCCGAGGAGACCCAGTACTTC. This is translated as CATIDPPEETQYF.